This TCR beta chain was obtained from a study of blood T cell repertoires in COVID-19. Study overall: The cDNA or gDNA used as material had been derived from T cells, B-cell-depleted T cells, or PBMCs.

TCRdb's copy holds only in-frame clones and misses some; the assay was immunoSEQ multiplex PCR. The sample yields around 40,000 clones, around 86% seen once. This clone was counted many times. Germline values: CDR1 SGDLS, CDR2 YYNGEE. The length of the CDR3 is 15 residues. The junction had 6 bases not matched to a gene; V was cut back by 0 bases and J by 4 bases. This TCR came from a man aged 50 or older with active or convalescent COVID-19. This chain connects TRBV9 to TRBJ2-7, with TRBD2 matching 8 bases. The sequenced sample was peripheral blood. CDR3 DNA sequence: TGTGCCAGCAGCGTAGAAGGACTAGCATCTTACGAGCAGTACTTC. This gives the protein CASSVEGLASYEQYF.